This T cell receptor (beta chain) is from a study of T cell responses to AZD1222 COVID-19 vaccine (dated by TCRdb to 2020 to 2022). Notes on the research overall: AZD1222 recipients whose second dose came at about 4 weeks and those whose second dose came at about 12 weeks were combined into one group, since spike-specific TCR depth and breadth did not differ between the two schedules. A total of 233 trial participants underwent TCR sequencing, of whom roughly 210 had received two doses of AZD1222 and 26 had received two doses of the MenACWY control vaccine. Trial participants were enrolled by age into 18-55, 56-69 and 70-plus year subgroups, with about 150, 28 and 57 TCR-sequenced participants respectively. Findings and caveats that apply to the study as a whole: After two AZD1222 doses, both the breadth and the depth of spike-specific TCRs were significantly higher than at day 0 and than in MenACWY recipients. The 56-69-year group was small, and its depth increase did not reach significance, likely because of low power. Reportedly, almost half of the unique spike-specific TCRs recognized epitopes lying outside the regions that are mutated in the B.1.351 and B.1.1.7 variants. Most participants were white British and females outnumbered males, and the authors suggested that clonal diversity may have been underestimated. Conclusions about previously exposed vaccinees are limited because only a handful of AZD1222 recipients were SARS-CoV-2 seropositive at baseline. Vaccine-associated CD4 TCRs spanned the whole spike protein, with dominant responses in regions 160-218 and 743-854. No day 14 peak-response samples were available, so repertoires were characterized only after the peak T cell response.

V is shortened by 4 bases, J by 2 bases, and the region joining them spans 19 bases. CDR3 length: 17 amino acids, cysteine to phenylalanine. The read is trimmed to its CDR3 DNA, 51 bases read in frame from base 1. The germline V gene supplies CDR1 SGHTS and CDR2 YDEGEE. The time point label of this sample denotes: baseline before first vaccination. The vaccinee samples were drawn from two UK trials, COV001 and COV002, one of which was a single-blind randomized controlled phase 2/3 trial testing AZD1222 (ChAdOx1 nCoV-19) in healthy adults. For TCRbeta chain sequencing, PBMC samples were collected from trial participants at day 0 and at day 28 after the second dose. This clone was recorded once. Its antigen is currently not known. No base-level quality is on record; no much larger clone is a single base apart. The CDR3 regions of human TCRbeta chains were analyzed by immunosequencing. Per the authors' processing: TCRs in the repertoires were compared against a reference library of SARS-CoV-2-specific TCRs that had been generated with the MIRA antigen-specificity platform. Breadth was defined as the fraction of unique TCRs that were SARS-CoV-2-associated. Depth was defined as the fraction of total T cells that were SARS-CoV-2-associated. Using the MIRA data, each spike-specific TCR was assigned both to the spike region to which the TCR was reactive and to a CD4 or CD8 class. Log10-transformed breadth and depth values were compared by one-way ANOVA with Sidak's multiple comparisons tests. The immuneACCESS repertoire file appears here via TCRdb, limited to in-frame rearrangements. These files lack a portion of the clones; in checked studies, under half of the deficit traces to unresolved V genes, and the cause of the others is not known. That table is the source of V, J and clone size, and D and trimming were worked out from the DNA. The sample contains some 150,000 clones, about 92% of them found a single time. Of the sample, around 4% is held by the ten largest clones.

Recombination connected TRBV5-8 to TRBJ1-5, with no D gene named confidently. The material was peripheral blood, obtained on day 0 of AZD1222 vaccination. The TCR sequence derives from an adult in good health. The DNA reads TGTGCCAGCAGCCGCGAACTTACTGCAGGAGGCAATCAGCCCCAGCATTTT. Translated, this is CASSRELTAGGNQPQHF.